This TCR beta chain was observed in a study of blood T cell repertoires in COVID-19. As for the study in general: Spain, Italy and the United States supplied samples that represented acute and convalescent COVID-19.

Germline CDR1 is MDHEN and CDR2 is SYDVKM. CDR3 length: 15 residues. Trimming left V 5 bases short and J 0 bases short, with 11 bases between. In the authors' methods: Quantification of nucleated cells was approximated via reference gene primer amplification. Profiled with immunoSEQ multiplex PCR; TCRdb holds only in-frame clones, not every one. The DNA gave D and trimming, while V, J and clone size come from that table. The table lists more than 130,000 clones, 88% of them singletons. This TCR derives from a man aged 45-65 years with active or convalescent COVID-19. The chain combines TRBV28 with TRBJ1-5, with D maybe TRBD1 (5 bases). Material for sequencing was peripheral blood. Here the CDR3 DNA reads TGTGCCAGCAGTCAGGGCGATTATAGCAATCAGCCCCAGCATTTT. It encodes CASSQGDYSNQPQHF.